A selection of T cell receptor beta chains follows, all from one sample in a study of shared clonotypes between healthy human individuals. Some clones are missing from TCRdb's copy, which holds only in-frame ones; the method was immunoSEQ multiplex PCR. The table has some 1,100,000 clones, 78% seen once. What was sequenced was memory CD4+ T cells from PBMCs. The source is a man aged 18-30 years in good health. Some clones in this sample may be carry-over from other donors' samples. Each CDR3 is given with its conserved first and last residue. The D gene is left open where the match is weak. Where a row states a size, it is once, few, many or the class of an expanded clone; other rows omit it.

CDR3: CASSRRGDEQFF
DNA: TGTGCCAGCAGCCGGAGGGGCGATGAGCAGTTCTTC
D: NA
J: TRBJ2-1
V: TRBV7-2
size: NA

CDR3: CSVEGGEKLFF
DNA: TGCAGCGTTGAGGGGGGGGAAAAACTGTTTTTT
D: NA
J: TRBJ1-4
V: TRBV29-1
size: NA

CDR3: CASSLSGTGTGANVLTF
DNA: TGTGCCAGCTCACTTTCCGGGACAGGGACTGGGGCCAACGTCCTGACTTTC
D: TRBD1
J: TRBJ2-6
V: TRBV18
size: NA

CDR3: CASSTRRLAGGPQETQYF
DNA: TGTGCCAGCAGTACCAGGCGCCTAGCGGGAGGGCCGCAAGAGACCCAGTACTTC
D: TRBD2
J: TRBJ2-5
V: TRBV27
size: NA

CDR3: CASSWGTSGSLETQYF
DNA: TGCGCCAGCAGCTGGGGGACTAGCGGGAGTTTGGAGACCCAGTACTTC
D: TRBD2
J: TRBJ2-5
V: TRBV5-1
size: once

CDR3: CASSSAVAGANVLTF
DNA: TGTGCCAGCAGCTCGGCGGTGGCCGGGGCCAACGTCCTGACTTTC
D: NA
J: TRBJ2-6
V: TRBV5-4
size: few

CDR3: CASKQDPTNEKLFF
DNA: TGCGCCAGCAAGCAGGATCCAACTAATGAAAAACTGTTTTTT
D: NA
J: TRBJ1-4
V: TRBV5-1
size: few

CDR3: CASSPQGSLGGNTIYF
DNA: TGCGCCAGCAGTCCACAGGGATCCTTGGGAGGAAACACCATATATTTT
D: NA
J: TRBJ1-3
V: TRBV5-1
size: NA

CDR3: CASSQDGTDFQHF
DNA: TGTGCCAGCAGCCAAGATGGTACGGACTTCCAGCATTTT
D: NA
J: TRBJ1-5
V: TRBV14
size: few

CDR3: CAVQGEQFF
DNA: TGTGCCGTACAGGGTGAGCAGTTCTTC
D: NA
J: TRBJ2-1
V: TRBV2
size: NA

CDR3: CASSTGLAASYNEQFF
DNA: TGTGCCAGTAGTACGGGACTAGCGGCGTCATACAATGAGCAGTTCTTC
D: TRBD2
J: TRBJ2-1
V: TRBV19
size: NA

CDR3: CASSPGLAHNEQFF
DNA: TGTGCCAGTAGTCCGGGACTAGCCCACAATGAGCAGTTCTTC
D: TRBD2
J: TRBJ2-1
V: TRBV19
size: NA

CDR3: CARSPEMAGGFSTNEKLFF
DNA: TGTGCCAGAAGCCCGGAGATGGCAGGGGGTTTCTCAACTAATGAAAAACTGTTTTTT
D: TRBD1
J: TRBJ1-4
V: TRBV5-3
size: NA

CDR3: CASSEGGISTEAFF
DNA: TGTGCCAGCAGTGAAGGTGGAATAAGCACTGAAGCTTTCTTT
D: NA
J: TRBJ1-1
V: TRBV6-1
size: NA

CDR3: CASSLVLAAQETQYF
DNA: TGTGCCAGCAGCTTAGTCCTAGCGGCTCAAGAGACCCAGTACTTC
D: TRBD2
J: TRBJ2-5
V: TRBV11-2
size: NA

CDR3: CASSRDRGADIQYF
DNA: TGTGCCAGCAGCAGAGACAGGGGGGCGGACATTCAGTACTTC
D: TRBD1
J: TRBJ2-4
V: TRBV7-2
size: NA

CDR3: CASSPRQGGYNEQFF
DNA: TGTGCCAGCAGCCCCCGACAGGGGGGATACAATGAGCAGTTCTTC
D: TRBD1
J: TRBJ2-1
V: TRBV5-4
size: NA

CDR3: CASSLSGRAKDTQYF
DNA: TGTGCCAGCAGTTTAAGCGGGAGGGCCAAAGATACGCAGTATTTT
D: TRBD2
J: TRBJ2-3
V: TRBV28
size: NA

CDR3: CASNSETGRTEAFF
DNA: TGTGCCAGCAATTCCGAGACAGGGAGGACTGAAGCTTTCTTT
D: TRBD1
J: TRBJ1-1
V: TRBV6-5
size: NA

CDR3: CAISESWGDGNTIYF
DNA: TGTGCCATCAGTGAGTCCTGGGGGGACGGAAACACCATATATTTT
D: NA
J: TRBJ1-3
V: TRBV10-3
size: NA

CDR3: CASSQEVGTGSYNEQFF
DNA: TGTGCCAGCAGCCAAGAGGTTGGAACAGGCTCCTACAATGAGCAGTTCTTC
D: NA
J: TRBJ2-1
V: TRBV4-2
size: many

CDR3: CAWSVAQGWGNTIYF
DNA: TGTGCCTGGAGTGTGGCCCAGGGTTGGGGAAACACCATATATTTT
D: NA
J: TRBJ1-3
V: TRBV30
size: NA

CDR3: CASSVAGHMNTGELFF
DNA: TGTGCCAGCAGCGTAGCGGGACACATGAACACCGGGGAGCTGTTTTTT
D: NA
J: TRBJ2-2
V: TRBV9
size: NA

CDR3: CASSSTGQGPREQYF
DNA: TGTGCCAGTAGTTCTACGGGACAGGGCCCCAGGGAGCAGTACTTC
D: TRBD1
J: TRBJ2-7
V: TRBV19
size: NA

CDR3: CASSKRRAGENTGELFF
DNA: TGCGCCAGCAGCAAACGGAGAGCGGGAGAGAACACCGGGGAGCTGTTTTTT
D: TRBD2
J: TRBJ2-2
V: TRBV5-1
size: NA

CDR3: CSARDPYEQYF
DNA: TGCAGTGCTAGAGATCCCTACGAGCAGTACTTC
D: NA
J: TRBJ2-7
V: TRBV20-1
size: NA